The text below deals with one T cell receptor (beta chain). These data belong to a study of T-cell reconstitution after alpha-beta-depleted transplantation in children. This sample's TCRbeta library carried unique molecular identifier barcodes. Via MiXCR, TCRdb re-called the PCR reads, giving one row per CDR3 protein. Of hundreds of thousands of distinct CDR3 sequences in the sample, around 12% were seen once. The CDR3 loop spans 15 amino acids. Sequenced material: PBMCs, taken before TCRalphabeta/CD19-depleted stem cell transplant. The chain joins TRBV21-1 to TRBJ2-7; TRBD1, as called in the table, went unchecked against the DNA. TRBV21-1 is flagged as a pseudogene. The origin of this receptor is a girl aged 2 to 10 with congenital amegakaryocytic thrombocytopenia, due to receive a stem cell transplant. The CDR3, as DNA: TGTGCCAGCAGCGTACCCGGGACAGGGGAATTCGAGCAGTACTTC. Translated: CASSVPGTGEFEQYF.